The present T cell receptor beta chain was sequenced within a study of T cells in Graves' hyperthyroidism and ophthalmopathy. This clonotype was found many times. The antigen is not known. A read error may produce the germline difference seen at one junction end. The CDR3 extends over 13 amino acids. Germline values: CDR1 MGHDK, CDR2 SYGVNS. Study-wide results and caveats: The model made its ophthalmopathy prediction, and onset followed a median approximately six months later.

TCR beta CDR3 regions were amplified from RNA transcripts. When the TCR CDR3 underwent first-round RT-PCR, the HTBI primer set was used. From the multiplex PCR reads, TCRdb called clonotypes with MiXCR, one entry per CDR3 protein. The table has 500,000 to 800,000 distinct CDR3 sequences, 45% seen once. This sequence originates from an adult man with Graves' disease, either hyperthyroidism or ophthalmopathy (not recorded which). Sequencing input: peripheral blood or thyroid tissue (not recorded which). J is TRBJ1-6 and V is TRBV25-1; tentative D call: TRBD1 (5 bases). The CDR3 loop is CASSAAGNSPLHF. In nucleotides, the CDR3 is TGTGCCAGTAGTGCCGCAGGGAATTCACCCCTCCACTTT. The whole variable domain, remainder taken from reference TRBV25-1 and TRBJ1-6, is EADIYQTPRYLVIGTGKKITLECSQTMGHDKMYWYQQDPGMELHLIHYSYGVNSTEKGDLSSESTVSRIRTEHFPLTLESARPSHTSQYLCASSAAGNSPLHFGNGTRLTVT.